In this sample, the clone carrying this T cell receptor beta chain turned up many times. The antigen remains unidentified. TCRdb re-analysed the reads in MiXCR, keeping a single row per CDR3 protein. The sample shows more than 200,000 distinct CDR3 sequences, approximately 9% of them seen only once. CDR1 MDHEN and CDR2 SYDVKM come from the germline V gene. This CDR3 is 18 amino acids long. Trimming took 3 bases from V and 2 from J; bases not matched to a gene: 12. The data were obtained in a study of T cell repertoires in cytomegalovirus infection. Study context: Public TCR beta signatures provided an indication of both CMV infection and a matching HLA type.

Notes on the study in general: Public TCR beta family frequency separated CMV-and-HLA carriers, including in an independent cohort. It was HLA-C-restricted CMV-specific TCR beta clonotypes that dominated the response ex vivo.

The rearrangement joins TRBV28 to TRBJ1-5; TRBD1 aligns across 8 bases. The sequence came from a human donor in good health (CMV status not recorded). Some clones in this sample may be carry-over from other donors' samples. The sequenced material came from PBMCs. DNA of the CDR3: TGTGCCAGCAGTTTGTGGGGGAGCCAGGGGGCGGGCAATCAGCCCCAGCATTTT. It specifies CASSLWGSQGAGNQPQHF.